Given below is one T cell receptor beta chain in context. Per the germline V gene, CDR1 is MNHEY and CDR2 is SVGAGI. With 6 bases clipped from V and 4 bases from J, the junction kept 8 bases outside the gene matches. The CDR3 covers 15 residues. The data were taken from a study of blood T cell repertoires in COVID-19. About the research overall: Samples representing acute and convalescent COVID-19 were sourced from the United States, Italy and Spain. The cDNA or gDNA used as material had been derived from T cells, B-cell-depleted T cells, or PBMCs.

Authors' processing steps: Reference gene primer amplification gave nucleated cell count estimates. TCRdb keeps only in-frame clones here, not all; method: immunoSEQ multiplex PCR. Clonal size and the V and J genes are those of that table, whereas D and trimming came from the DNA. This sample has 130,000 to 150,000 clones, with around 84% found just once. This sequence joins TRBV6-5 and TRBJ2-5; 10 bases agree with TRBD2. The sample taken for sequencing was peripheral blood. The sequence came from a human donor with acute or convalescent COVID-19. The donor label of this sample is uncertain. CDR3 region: CASSPGLAGVETQYF. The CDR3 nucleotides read TGTGCCAGCAGCCCCGGGCTAGCGGGAGTAGAGACCCAGTACTTC.